This T cell receptor beta chain was recorded in a study of identical twins. Study-level results: Conclusions leaned on cross-sectional statistical analysis and did not track the same donors over time. Within cord blood, abundant beta clonotypes carried fewer insertions, but memory repertoires showed no such trend.

Germline assignment: CDR1 SQVTM and CDR2 ANQGSEA. V gave up 8 bases and J gave up 2 bases; unmatched junction bases: 7. CDR3 length: 14 residues. A universal primer site came from template switching; cDNA carried unique molecular identifiers. Each CDR3 protein is one row after TCRdb ran MiXCR on the 5' RACE reads. The sample contains 450,000 or so distinct CDR3 sequences, about 14% of which appear only once. This clonotype was detected many times. Its matching antigen is unknown. The same specimen was also included in a second study, on yellow fever vaccine responses in identical twins.

Sequenced: CD4+ T cells sorted from blood. The chain is built from TRBV29-1 and TRBJ2-1, with 9 nucleotides matching TRBD1. The TCR originated in a woman aged 18-30 years in good health. The CDR3 loop is CSLTGTGPYNEQFF. Here the CDR3 DNA reads TGCAGCTTAACCGGGACAGGGCCCTACAATGAGCAGTTCTTC.